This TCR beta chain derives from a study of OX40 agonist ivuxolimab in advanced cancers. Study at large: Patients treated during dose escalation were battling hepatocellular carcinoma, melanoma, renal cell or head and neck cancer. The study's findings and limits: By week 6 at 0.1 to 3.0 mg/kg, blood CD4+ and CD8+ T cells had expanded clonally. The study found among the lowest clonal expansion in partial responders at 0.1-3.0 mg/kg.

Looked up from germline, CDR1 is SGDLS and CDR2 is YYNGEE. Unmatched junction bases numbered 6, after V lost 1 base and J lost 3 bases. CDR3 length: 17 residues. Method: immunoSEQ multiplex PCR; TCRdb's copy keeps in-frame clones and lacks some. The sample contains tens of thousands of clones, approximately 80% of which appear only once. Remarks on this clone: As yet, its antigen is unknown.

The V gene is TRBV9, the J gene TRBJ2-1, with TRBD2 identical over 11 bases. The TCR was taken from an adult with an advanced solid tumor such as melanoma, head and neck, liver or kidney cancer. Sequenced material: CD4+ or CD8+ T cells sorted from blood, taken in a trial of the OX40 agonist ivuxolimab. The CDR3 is CASSVRLLAGDYNEQFF. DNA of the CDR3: TGTGCCAGCAGCGTACGCCTACTAGCGGGAGACTACAATGAGCAGTTCTTC. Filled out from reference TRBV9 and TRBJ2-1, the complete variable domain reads DSGVTQTPKHLITATGQRVTLRCSPRSGDLSVYWYQQSLDQGLQFLIQYYNGEERAKGNILERFSAQQFPDLHSELNLSSLELGDSALYFCASSVRLLAGDYNEQFFGPGTRLTVL.